This T cell receptor beta chain originates from a study of blood T cells in healthy people across ages. Germline-derived CDR1 and CDR2 are LGHDT and YNNKEL (reference sequence). The CDR3 consists of 14 residues. The second PCR ran about 6 to 12 cycles with a sample-barcoded 5' primer and J-beta primers. TCRdb re-called the 5' RACE reads with MiXCR, one entry per CDR3 protein. This table holds some 1.6 million distinct CDR3 sequences, about 31% found once. The receptor's source is a woman aged 25 to 39 in good health. Sample: blood. The V call is TRBV3-1, the J call TRBJ2-5, with TRBD1 identical over 7 bases. The end of the DNA is better explained by TRBJ2-7, so the J call may be wrong. The CDR3 nucleotides read TGTGCCAGCAGCTACCAGACAGGGTACGGCGAGCAGTACTTC. Its translation: CASSYQTGYGEQYF.